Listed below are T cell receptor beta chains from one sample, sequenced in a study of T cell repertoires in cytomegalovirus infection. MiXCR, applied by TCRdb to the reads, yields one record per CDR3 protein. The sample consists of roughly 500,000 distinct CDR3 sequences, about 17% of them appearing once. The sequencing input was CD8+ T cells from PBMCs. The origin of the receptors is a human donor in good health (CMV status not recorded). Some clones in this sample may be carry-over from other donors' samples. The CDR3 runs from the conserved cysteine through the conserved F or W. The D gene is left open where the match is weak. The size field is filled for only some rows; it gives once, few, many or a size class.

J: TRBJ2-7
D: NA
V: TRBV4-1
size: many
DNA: TGCGCCAGCAGCCAAGGACTCGGGACGGGAGTAGTGAACTACGAGCAGTACTTC
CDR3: CASSQGLGTGVVNYEQYF

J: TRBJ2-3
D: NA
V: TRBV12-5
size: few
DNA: TGTGCTAGTGGACACGATACGCAGTATTTT
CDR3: CASGHDTQYF

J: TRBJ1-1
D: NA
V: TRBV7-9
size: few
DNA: TGTGCCAGCAGCTTTACAGGGAATGGCACTGAAGCTTTCTTT
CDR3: CASSFTGNGTEAFF

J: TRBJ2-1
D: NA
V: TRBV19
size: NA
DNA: TGTGCCAGTAGTATTACTGGAAGGAGCTACAATGTGCAGTTCTTC
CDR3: CASSITGRSYNVQFF

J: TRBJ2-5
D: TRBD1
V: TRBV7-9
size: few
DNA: TGTGCCAGCAGCATGGACAGGGCGAGGGAGACCCAGTACTTC
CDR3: CASSMDRARETQYF

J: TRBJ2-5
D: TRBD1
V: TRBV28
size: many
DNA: TGTGCCAGCAGTTTGCCCCGACAGGGCCTTAAGTCGCTGACCCAGTACTTC
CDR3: CASSLPRQGLKSLTQYF

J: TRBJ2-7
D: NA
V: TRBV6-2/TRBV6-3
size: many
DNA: TGTGCCAGCAGTTACCCCCCAACTAGTATCTACGAGCAGTACTTC
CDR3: CASSYPPTSIYEQYF

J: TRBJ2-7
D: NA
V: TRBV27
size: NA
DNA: TGTGCCAGCAGTTTATCGAGGGCGGACGAGCAGTACTTC
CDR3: CASSLSRADEQYF

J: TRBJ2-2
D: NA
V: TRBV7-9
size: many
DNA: TGTGCCAGCAGTCCACGACAGACACCGAATCCCGGGGAGCTGTTTTTT
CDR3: CASSPRQTPNPGELFF

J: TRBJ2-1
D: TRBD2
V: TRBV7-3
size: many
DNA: TGTGCCAGCAGCTTGGGACTAGCGGGGGGGCGATGGTTCTTC
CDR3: CASSLGLAGGRWFF

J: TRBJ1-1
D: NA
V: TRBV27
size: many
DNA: TGTGCCAGCAGTCTTCGACAGGCCTCTACTGAAGCTTTCTTT
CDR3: CASSLRQASTEAFF

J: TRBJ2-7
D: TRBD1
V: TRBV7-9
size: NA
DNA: TGTGCCAGCAGCTCATGGACAGGGACGGACGAGCAGTACTTC
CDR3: CASSSWTGTDEQYF

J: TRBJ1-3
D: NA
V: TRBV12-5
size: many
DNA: TGTGCTAGTGGTTTGGTCGTAACGATCGATAGCCGGTTGGACTCTGGAAACACCATATATTTT
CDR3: CASGLVVTIDSRLDSGNTIYF

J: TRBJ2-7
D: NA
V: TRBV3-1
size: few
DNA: TGTGCCAGCAGCACCCGGGACCCGCTGATACAGTACTTC
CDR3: CASSTRDPLIQYF

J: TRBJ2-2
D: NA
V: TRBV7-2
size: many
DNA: TGTGCCAGCAGCTTAGGCCCCGTCTCCAACACCGGGGAGCTGTTTTTT
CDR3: CASSLGPVSNTGELFF

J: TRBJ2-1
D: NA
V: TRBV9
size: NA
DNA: TGTGCCAGCAGCTCAGGTGGCGGGGGCCTGAATGAGCAGTTCTTC
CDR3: CASSSGGGGLNEQFF

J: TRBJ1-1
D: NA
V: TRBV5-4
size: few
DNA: TGTGCCAGCAGCACCACTGCATGGGGGGGAGGAGGGTTTGAAGCTTTCTTT
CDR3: CASSTTAWGGGGFEAFF

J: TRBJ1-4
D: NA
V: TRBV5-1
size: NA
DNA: TGCGCCAGCAGCTTGGAGCCGACAGCAACTGAAAAACTGTTTTTT
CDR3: CASSLEPTATEKLFF

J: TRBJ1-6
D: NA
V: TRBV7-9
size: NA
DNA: TGTGCCAGCAGCCCATGGGAAGCACACAATTCACCCCTCCACTTT
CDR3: CASSPWEAHNSPLHF

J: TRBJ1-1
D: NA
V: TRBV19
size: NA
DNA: TGTGCCATCCGAGAGGGGGGTGGGACTGAAGCTTTCTTT
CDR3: CAIREGGGTEAFF

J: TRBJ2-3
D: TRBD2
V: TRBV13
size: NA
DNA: TGTGCCAGCAGCGAGCGCCGGGGGGGCACAGATACGCAGTATTTT
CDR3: CASSERRGGTDTQYF

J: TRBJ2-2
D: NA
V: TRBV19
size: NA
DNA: TGTGCCAGTAGTCTTAGGAAAGGGAACACCGGGGAGCTGTTTTTT
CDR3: CASSLRKGNTGELFF

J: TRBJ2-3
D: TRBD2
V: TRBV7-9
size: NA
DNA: TGTGCCAGCAGCTGGTTGGAGACTAGCGGGATGACAGATACGCAGTATTTT
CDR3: CASSWLETSGMTDTQYF

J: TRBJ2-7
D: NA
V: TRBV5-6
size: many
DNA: TGTGCCAGCAGCTTTTCCTCCCAGGGAACCTACGAGCAGTACTTC
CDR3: CASSFSSQGTYEQYF

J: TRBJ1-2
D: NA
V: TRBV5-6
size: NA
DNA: TGTGCCAGCAGCGCCCGGGACGGCTATGGCTACACCTTC
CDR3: CASSARDGYGYTF